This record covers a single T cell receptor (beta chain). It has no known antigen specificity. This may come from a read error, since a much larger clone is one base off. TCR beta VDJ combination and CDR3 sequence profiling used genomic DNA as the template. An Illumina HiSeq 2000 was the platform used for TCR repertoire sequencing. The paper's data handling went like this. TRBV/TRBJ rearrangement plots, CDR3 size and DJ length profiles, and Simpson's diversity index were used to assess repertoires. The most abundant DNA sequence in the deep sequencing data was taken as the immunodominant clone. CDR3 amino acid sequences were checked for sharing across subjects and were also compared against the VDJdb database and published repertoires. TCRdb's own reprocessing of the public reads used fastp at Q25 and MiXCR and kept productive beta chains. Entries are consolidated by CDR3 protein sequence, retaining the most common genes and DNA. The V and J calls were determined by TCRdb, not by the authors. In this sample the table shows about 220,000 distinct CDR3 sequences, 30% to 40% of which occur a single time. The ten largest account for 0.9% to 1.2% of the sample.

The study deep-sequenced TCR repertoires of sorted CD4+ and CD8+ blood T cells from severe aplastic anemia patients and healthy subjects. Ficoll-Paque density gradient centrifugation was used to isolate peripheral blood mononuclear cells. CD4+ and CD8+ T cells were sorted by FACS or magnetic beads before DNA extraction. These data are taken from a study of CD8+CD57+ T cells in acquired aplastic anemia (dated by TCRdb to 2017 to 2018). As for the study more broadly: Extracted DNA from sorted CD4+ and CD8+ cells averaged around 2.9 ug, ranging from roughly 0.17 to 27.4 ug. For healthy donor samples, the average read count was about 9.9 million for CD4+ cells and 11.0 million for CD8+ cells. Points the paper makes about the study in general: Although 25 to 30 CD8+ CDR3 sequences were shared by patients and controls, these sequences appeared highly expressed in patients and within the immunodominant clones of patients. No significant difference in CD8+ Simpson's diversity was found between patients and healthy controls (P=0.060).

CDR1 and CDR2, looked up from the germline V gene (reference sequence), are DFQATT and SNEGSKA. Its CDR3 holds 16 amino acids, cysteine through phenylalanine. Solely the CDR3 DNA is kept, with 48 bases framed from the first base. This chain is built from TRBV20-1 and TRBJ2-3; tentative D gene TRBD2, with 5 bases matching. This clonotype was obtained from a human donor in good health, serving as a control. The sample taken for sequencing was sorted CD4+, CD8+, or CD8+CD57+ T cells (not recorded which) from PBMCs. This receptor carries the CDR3 CSAAAGDYVVTDTRYF. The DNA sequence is TGCAGTGCTGCCGCCGGGGATTACGTAGTCACAGATACGCGGTATTTT.